Each of the 14 T cell receptor beta chains below was sequenced from the same sample in a study of T-cell memory formation after mild COVID-19. TCRdb independently ran MiXCR on the 5' RACE reads; one entry per CDR3 protein. The sample yields about 500,000 distinct CDR3 sequences, around 20% seen once. What was sequenced was PBMCs or a T cell subset sorted from them (not recorded which). The receptors were sampled from an adult woman who had mild COVID-19 (a few samples of this study predate the infection). Cell type and time point are not known.

This clonotype was seen many times. The chain carries TRBV7-9 and TRBJ2-1; 9 nucleotides agree with TRBD2. This CDR3 is built from 12 residues. Trimming took 3 bases from V and 11 from J; bases not matched to a gene: 2. The germline CDR1 and CDR2 sequences are SEHNR and FQNEAQ (reference sequence). The CDR3 sequence: CASSLSGGQQFF. In DNA form, the CDR3 reads TGTGCCAGCAGCTTGAGCGGGGGGCAGCAGTTCTTC.

This chain uses TRBV2 with TRBJ1-1; D perhaps matches TRBD1 (6 bases). The CDR3 contains 14 residues. The V gene lost 2 bases and the J gene lost 10 bases, with 17 bases spanning the gap. Germline assignment: CDR1 SNHLY and CDR2 FYNNEI. The CDR3 protein is CASSESGGTFGAFF. The CDR3 nucleotides read TGTGCCAGCAGTGAATCTGGCGGGACATTCGGAGCTTTCTTT. Full variable domain (missing parts from reference TRBV2 and TRBJ1-1): EPEVTQTPSHQVTQMGQEVILRCVPISNHLYFYWYRQILGQKVEFLVSFYNNEISEKSEIFDDQFSVERPDGSNFTLKIRSTKLEDSAMYFCASSESGGTFGAFFGQGTRLTVV.

This rearrangement joins TRBV2 to TRBJ2-7, with 8 bases lining up with TRBD1. The V gene end was trimmed by 7 bases and the J gene end by 5 bases; junction bases not matched to a gene: 10. This CDR3 region has 14 residues. CDR1 is SNHLY, CDR2 FYNNEI, per germline. The CDR3 loop is CASIPGQGSNEQYF. The CDR3 DNA reads TGTGCCAGCATTCCCGGACAGGGATCCAACGAGCAGTACTTC.

This clonotype was counted only a few times. The V and J genes are TRBV3-1 and TRBJ2-1; D not certain. The V end lost 0 bases, the J end lost 13 bases, and 13 bases lay between the germline ends. The germline V gene has CDR1 LGHDT and CDR2 YNNKEL (reference sequence). This CDR3 has 13 amino acids. CDR3 residues: CASSQETRQAQFF. Here the CDR3 DNA reads TGTGCCAGCAGCCAAGAAACGAGGCAGGCCCAGTTCTTC.

This clonotype was recorded a few times. The chain's CDR3 is CATSREGLRDNSPLHF. DNA of the CDR3: TGTGCCACCAGCAGAGAGGGACTAAGGGATAATTCACCCCTCCACTTT. V gene TRBV15 combines with J gene TRBJ1-6; a weak D match, TRBD1 (5 bases). Trimming removed 0 bases at V and 5 bases at J, with 11 bases between. Germline assignment: CDR1 LNHNV and CDR2 YYDKDF (reference sequence). This CDR3 comprises 16 residues.

This clonotype has ten or more counts. V usage is TRBV4-2 and J usage is TRBJ2-1; D gene ambiguous. Germline V gene data show CDR1 as LGHNA and CDR2 as YNFKEQ. Between the trimmed V and J ends, which lost 0 bases and 3 bases, there was a span of 9 bases. The length of the CDR3 is 15 residues. CDR3 region: CASSQDPSSYNEQFF. The CDR3 DNA reads as TGTGCCAGCAGCCAAGATCCGAGTAGCTACAATGAGCAGTTCTTC.

V gene TRBV4-1 combines with J gene TRBJ2-1, with D unclear. Trimming took off 4 bases at V and 0 bases at J, with 10 bases between the two ends. This CDR3 has 15 residues. Germline loops: CDR1 MGHRA, CDR2 YSYEKL. As DNA, the CDR3 is TGCGCCAGCAGCCCCTTGTACGGCTCCTACAATGAGCAGTTCTTC. It is translated as CASSPLYGSYNEQFF.

This clonotype was observed a handful of times. V usage is TRBV6-5 and J usage is TRBJ2-3; TRBD1 or TRBD2 may be the D gene (5 bases each). Trimming removed 5 bases at V and 4 bases at J, with 16 bases between. This CDR3 region has 15 residues. Germline V lookup: CDR1 MNHEY, CDR2 SVGAGI. The CDR3 coding sequence is TGTGCCAGCAGTACGAGGGACCTTCCACCAGATACGCAGTATTTT. Protein sequence: CASSTRDLPPDTQYF.

This clonotype was recorded a few times. This rearrangement joins TRBV5-1 to TRBJ1-1, with D unclear. CDR3 length equals 15 residues. From germline, CDR1 is SGHRS and CDR2 YFSETQ. V shed 1 base and J shed 1 base, with 11 bases lying between them. This CDR3 is CASSLRVAGNTEAFF. CDR3 nucleotides: TGCGCCAGCAGCTTGAGGGTGGCGGGGAACACTGAAGCTTTCTTT.

The rearrangement joins TRBV7-9 to TRBJ2-3; 7 nucleotides match TRBD2. Germline CDR1 is SEHNR and CDR2 is FQNEAQ (reference sequence). CDR3 length: 16 amino acids. Trimming at V came to 1 base and at J to 0 bases, leaving 4 bases not matched to a gene. The CDR3 DNA is TGTGCCAGCAGCTTAGGGGACTATGCTAGCACAGATACGCAGTATTTT. This encodes CASSLGDYASTDTQYF.

This clonotype was recorded at least ten times. The chain uses TRBV7-9 and TRBJ1-6; D is unresolved. The germline V gene has CDR1 SEHNR and CDR2 FQNEAQ (reference sequence). The CDR3 is 14 amino acids. The ends were cut back, 7 bases at V and 9 bases at J, with 16 bases in the middle. Written as DNA, the CDR3 is TGTGCCAGCACCCGCGACCTGGGAAGTTCACCCCTCCACTTT. This sequence encodes CASTRDLGSSPLHF.

This chain links TRBV12-3 or TRBV12-4 with TRBJ2-1; 10 bases are shared with TRBD2. After removal of 5 bases from V and 4 bases from J, the junction contained 14 bases not matched to a gene. The CDR3 is 18 residues long. The CDR3 here is CASSHWTSGRTLYNEQFF. The CDR3 nucleotides read TGTGCCAGCAGTCACTGGACTAGCGGAAGGACTTTATACAATGAGCAGTTCTTC.

This clonotype was counted only a few times. The V call is TRBV15, the J call TRBJ2-5, with D unclear. Germline assignment: CDR1 LNHNV and CDR2 YYDKDF (reference sequence). CDR3 length: 9 amino acids. Written as DNA, the CDR3 is TGTGCTGCCGGAGAGACCCAGTACTTC. Protein product: CAAGETQYF.

This chain connects TRBV6-1 to TRBJ1-2, with D perhaps matching TRBD1 (5 bases). The CDR3 consists of 13 residues. V lost 6 bases to trimming and J lost 2 bases, with 10 bases between them. The germline CDR1 and CDR2 sequences are MNHNS and SASEGT. The CDR3 is CASRIDSNYGYTF. DNA of the CDR3: TGTGCCAGCAGGATCGACAGCAACTATGGCTACACCTTC.